Described below is a single T cell receptor beta chain sequence and its context. Its specificity is unknown. The data derive from a study of persistence of HIV-infected CD4 T cells. Study at large: Isolated cells were CMV- and HIV-1 Gag-responding CD4+ T cells. Donors had been on suppressive ART for a median of around 8 years. Notes on the study in general: Within sorted populations, more oligoclonal TCRs accompanied more oligoclonal proviruses.

This was the immunoSEQ version 4 assay in survey mode. Template was genomic DNA at roughly 9.6 ng/uL, with up to about 1 ug used per sample. Sequencing used immunoSEQ multiplex PCR; TCRdb keeps in-frame clones, though not all of them. The sample includes 30,000 to 35,000 clones, 65% to 90% of them seen just once. The stimulus was an HIV-1 Gag 15-mer peptide pool, about 1.1 ug/peptide/mL. Sorted nonresponding memory CD4+ T cells were CD40L-negative, CD69-negative, CD45RO-high. The length of the CDR3 is 15 residues. With 1 base clipped from V and 8 bases from J, the junction kept 8 bases outside the gene matches. Germline CDR1 is MDHEN and CDR2 is SYDVKM.

The material sequenced was CD4+ T cells sorted from PBMCs after roughly 18-hour stimulation, taken from a patient who received antiretroviral therapy. V and J are TRBV28 and TRBJ2-3; TRBD2 agrees at 8 bases. The sequence came from an adult woman with HIV who was CMV-seropositive. Here the CDR3 reads CASSLSLAAGSTQYF. Here the CDR3 DNA reads TGTGCCAGCAGTTTATCACTAGCGGCCGGTAGTACGCAGTATTTT.